These 25 T cell receptor beta chains came from one sample sequenced in a study of blood T cell repertoires in COVID-19. Libraries were prepared by immunoSEQ multiplex PCR; TCRdb keeps only in-frame clonotypes and omits some of them. The data show some 290,000 clones, 90% seen once. Input material: peripheral blood. The receptors here all came from a woman in her 30s with COVID-19, enrolled during active disease.

In this sample, this clone turned up once. The gene calls are TRBV6-5 and TRBJ1-2; weak D call: TRBD1 (6 bases). The CDR3 length is 14 residues. The germline gives CDR1 MNHEY, CDR2 SVGAGI. Trimming stripped 7 bases from V and 4 bases from J, with 16 bases between. CDR3 sequence (DNA): TGTGCCAGCAAGGATTCCGGACAGATCTATGGCTACACCTTC. This sequence encodes CASKDSGQIYGYTF.

This chain joins TRBV5-4 and TRBJ2-1, with 9 bases that match TRBD1. CDR1 and CDR2 from the germline V gene are SGHNT and YYREEE (reference sequence). The V and J ends lost 3 bases and 7 bases, in that order; junction bases with no gene match: 8. This CDR3 has 15 residues. Here the CDR3 DNA reads TGTGCCAGCAGCTGGGGGACAGGGTCGGGGAATGAGCAGTTCTTC. This encodes CASSWGTGSGNEQFF.

The chain couples TRBV2 to TRBJ2-2; TRBD1 matches at 8 bases. CDR3 length: 15 amino acids. The V segment lost 6 bases and the J segment 7 bases; nucleotides outside the gene matches: 10. Germline V gives CDR1 SNHLY, CDR2 FYNNEI. CDR3 nucleotide sequence: TGTGCCAGCAGCACTTCAGGGGGCGCGATCGGGGAGCTGTTTTTT. Encoded protein: CASSTSGGAIGELFF.

This chain joins TRBV5-4 and TRBJ2-1; 10 bases agree with TRBD1. This CDR3 comprises 15 residues. Germline trimming cut 4 bases from V and 7 bases from J; bases unmatched to any gene: 8. CDR1 and CDR2 from the germline V gene are SGHNT and YYREEE (reference sequence). DNA of the CDR3: TGTGCCAGCAGCCTCGGACAGGGGGGGATGAATGAGCAGTTCTTC. Translation: CASSLGQGGMNEQFF. Full variable domain (outside the CDR3, taken from reference TRBV5-4 and TRBJ2-1): ETGVTQSPTHLIKTRGQQVTLRCSSQSGHNTVSWYQQALGQGPQFIFQYYREEENGRGNFPPRFSGLQFPNYSSELNVNALELDDSALYLCASSLGQGGMNEQFFGPGTRLTVL.

The chain combines TRBV7-9 with TRBJ2-4, with 8 positions matching TRBD1. This CDR3 has 15 amino acids. Trimming took 3 bases from V and 3 from J; bases not matched to a gene: 4. Germline CDR1 and CDR2: SEHNR and FQNEAQ (reference sequence). CDR3 sequence reads: CASSLVQGVKNIQYF. CDR3 sequence (DNA): TGTGCCAGCAGCTTGGTACAGGGGGTCAAAAACATTCAGTACTTC. Full variable domain (outside the CDR3, taken from reference TRBV7-9 and TRBJ2-4): DTGVSQNPRHKITKRGQNVTFRCDPISEHNRLYWYRQTLGQGPEFLTYFQNEAQLEKSRLLSDRFSAERPKGSFSTLEIQRTEQGDSAMYLCASSLVQGVKNIQYFGAGTRLSVL.

V usage is TRBV7-9 and J usage is TRBJ2-5; 11 bases are shared with TRBD2. CDR1 SEHNR and CDR2 FQNEAQ come from the germline V gene (reference sequence). Trimming at V came to 3 bases and at J to 4 bases, leaving 7 bases not matched to a gene. There are 16 residues in the CDR3. The CDR3, as DNA: TGTGCCAGCAGCTTGGAACTAGCGGGAGTAGGAGAGACCCAGTACTTC. Amino acids: CASSLELAGVGETQYF.

The chain employs TRBV13 and TRBJ1-1; D is possibly TRBD1 (5 bases). V lost 0 bases to trimming and J lost 5 bases, with 10 bases between them. The CDR3 length is 14 residues. Germline-derived CDR1 and CDR2 are PRHDT and FYEKMQ (reference sequence). In DNA, the CDR3 is TGTGCCAGCAGCTTAGGGCAGGGATGGACTGAAGCTTTCTTT. Protein product: CASSLGQGWTEAFF.

The count of this clone is one. J is TRBJ2-1 and V is TRBV15; the match to TRBD2 covers 7 bases. This CDR3 contains 14 residues. V was pared by 6 bases and J by 6 bases, with 8 bases of the junction left unmatched. CDR1 LNHNV and CDR2 YYDKDF come from the germline V gene (reference sequence). The chain's CDR3 is CATSEAGVANEQFF. Here the CDR3 DNA reads TGTGCCACCAGTGAGGCGGGAGTTGCCAATGAGCAGTTCTTC.

The chain combines TRBV27 with TRBJ2-5; a possible D gene is TRBD2 (5 bases). V shed 5 bases and J shed 5 bases, with 18 bases lying between them. This CDR3 has 15 amino acids. Germline values: CDR1 MNHEY, CDR2 SMNVEV (reference sequence). CDR3 coding DNA: TGTGCCAGCAGTAGTCGGGATCCCTCAAGGGAGACCCAGTACTTC. Its translation: CASSSRDPSRETQYF.

The DNA for the CDR3 is TGTGCCAGCAGCCCTAGGACAGGCAACTATGGCTACACCTTC. It specifies CASSPRTGNYGYTF. V gene TRBV5-5 combines with J gene TRBJ1-2, with TRBD1 matching 7 bases. The germline V gene encodes CDR1 SGHKS and CDR2 YYEKEE (reference sequence). The CDR3 has 14 residues. Unmatched junction bases numbered 5, after V lost 4 bases and J lost 2 bases.

V is TRBV3-1 (or the pseudogene TRBV3-2) and J is TRBJ2-2; D might be TRBD1 (6 bases). The CDR3 is 17 amino acids. Between the trimmed V and J ends, which lost 1 base and 0 bases, there was a span of 12 bases. From germline, CDR1 is LGHDT and CDR2 YNNKEL (reference sequence). CDR3 sequence (DNA): TGTGCCAGCAGCCAAGGATCGTGGACAGCGAACACCGGGGAGCTGTTTTTT. This codes for CASSQGSWTANTGELFF.

The rearrangement uses TRBV6-6 and TRBJ2-1, with D possibly being TRBD1 (6 bases). Between the trimmed V and J ends, which lost 1 base and 6 bases, there was a span of 10 bases. Germline lookup yields CDR1 MNHNY and CDR2 SVGAGI (reference sequence). This CDR3 has 14 amino acids. CDR3 loop: CASSYLTGSNEQFF. The CDR3 DNA is TGTGCCAGCAGTTACTTAACAGGGTCCAATGAGCAGTTCTTC.

V gene TRBV10-3 combines with J gene TRBJ1-2; TRBD1 is a possible D gene (6 bases). Germline-derived CDR1 and CDR2 are ENHRY and SYGVKD. The CDR3 totals 14 residues. With 2 bases removed from V and 4 bases from J, the gap between germline ends came to 11 bases. This CDR3 reads CAISEGVGGYGYTF. CDR3 DNA: TGTGCCATCAGTGAGGGGGTAGGGGGCTATGGCTACACCTTC.

The chain links TRBV9 to TRBJ2-3; 8 bases fit TRBD1. V lost 3 bases and J lost 2; bases outside the gene matches: 8. Germline CDR1 and CDR2: SGDLS and YYNGEE. This CDR3 spans 16 amino acids. The CDR3 loop reads CASSARQGPTTDTQYF. The CDR3 DNA reads as TGTGCCAGCAGCGCCCGACAGGGGCCCACCACAGATACGCAGTATTTT.

The V call is TRBV23-1, the J call TRBJ1-5; tentative D call: TRBD1 (6 bases). TRBV23-1 is filed as an ORF, its function uncertain. Trimming removed 1 base from V and 0 bases from J, with 13 bases in between. There are 17 residues in the CDR3. CDR3 protein: CASSQFRGGGSNQPQHF. CDR3 in DNA: TGCGCCAGCAGTCAATTCAGGGGAGGGGGTAGCAATCAGCCCCAGCATTTT.

This sequence joins TRBV2 and TRBJ1-3; 7 positions match TRBD1. The CDR3 sequence is 16 residues long. CDR1 is SNHLY and CDR2 is FYNNEI in the germline V gene. V gave up 7 bases and J gave up 2 bases; unmatched junction bases: 11. CDR3: CASTVEGALAGNTIYF. The CDR3 region has the DNA TGTGCCAGCACGGTGGAGGGGGCGCTGGCTGGAAACACCATATATTTT.

The CDR3 is CASSQEGGYEQYF. The CDR3 coding sequence is TGCGCCAGCAGCCAAGAGGGAGGCTACGAGCAGTACTTC. This chain joins TRBV4-1 and TRBJ2-7; D is possibly TRBD2 (6 bases). Per the germline V gene, CDR1 is MGHRA and CDR2 is YSYEKL. The CDR3 has 13 amino acids. The germline V and J ends were trimmed by 0 bases and 3 bases, with 6 bases remaining between them.

The chain is built from TRBV11-2 and TRBJ2-2, with TRBD2 matching 9 bases. After removal of 2 bases from V and 6 bases from J, the junction contained 13 bases not matched to a gene. This CDR3 is built from 18 residues. Germline V lookup: CDR1 SGHAT, CDR2 FQNNGV. The CDR3, as DNA: TGTGCCAGCAGCTTAATTATTGGGACTAGCAAAAATCCCGGGGAGCTGTTTTTT. As protein: CASSLIIGTSKNPGELFF.

This chain connects TRBV5-1 to TRBJ1-1, with 8 bases identical to TRBD1. The V gene's germline CDR1 is SGHRS and CDR2 YFSETQ. Germline trimming cut 5 bases from V and 12 bases from J; bases unmatched to any gene: 6. The CDR3 consists of 11 residues. The CDR3 coding sequence is TGCGCCAGCAGAGAGGACAGGGAATCTTTCTTT. This sequence encodes CASREDRESFF.

V and J are TRBV14 and TRBJ1-4, with D uncertain. The V gene's germline CDR1 is SGHDN and CDR2 FVKESK. The CDR3 loop spans 13 amino acids. V gave up 4 bases and J gave up 4 bases, with 7 bases separating them. This chain's CDR3 is CASSRSINEKLFF. The CDR3, as DNA: TGTGCCAGCAGCCGAAGCATTAATGAAAAACTGTTTTTT.

This clone turned up a few times. The chain employs TRBV2 and TRBJ1-5; D is unresolved. The V gene lost 0 bases and the J gene lost 4 bases, with 13 bases spanning the gap. This CDR3 has 16 amino acids. Germline CDR1 reads SNHLY; CDR2 reads FYNNEI. CDR3 DNA: TGTGCCAGCAGTGAAGCGCTTCGGCGGGATAATCAGCCCCAGCATTTT. It codes for CASSEALRRDNQPQHF.

The chain carries TRBV11-2 and TRBJ1-2; a possible D gene is TRBD1 (5 bases). V was trimmed by 2 bases and J by 1 base, leaving 11 bases between them. Looked up from germline, CDR1 is SGHAT and CDR2 is FQNNGV. The CDR3 length is 15 residues. The CDR3 DNA follows: TGTGCCAGCAGCTTAAGGTCGGACATTAACTATGGCTACACCTTC. It is translated as CASSLRSDINYGYTF.

This clone appeared once. This rearrangement joins TRBV2 to TRBJ1-4; unclear D gene. Looked up from germline, CDR1 is SNHLY and CDR2 is FYNNEI. This CDR3 contains 13 residues. V lost 8 bases to trimming and J lost 4 bases, with 11 bases between them. The DNA of the CDR3 is TGTGCCAGCCGGCGGACTATTAATGAAAAACTGTTTTTT. It yields the protein CASRRTINEKLFF.

V and J are TRBV19 and TRBJ1-1; no clear D gene. The CDR3 sequence is 15 residues long. The V and J ends lost 2 bases and 4 bases respectively, with 14 bases between them. The germline gives CDR1 LNHDA, CDR2 SQIVND (reference sequence). CDR3 loop: CASSISTAGSTEAFF. The CDR3 bases are TGTGCCAGTAGTATATCCACAGCGGGGAGCACTGAAGCTTTCTTT.

This rearrangement joins TRBV9 to TRBJ2-1; a possible D gene is TRBD2 (5 bases). CDR1 and CDR2 from the germline V gene are SGDLS and YYNGEE. V was cut by 1 base and J by 6 bases, with 17 bases left in between. The CDR3 runs 16 residues. CDR3 sequence reads: CASSVTLAPPGNEQFF. CDR3 coding DNA: TGTGCCAGCAGCGTAACCCTAGCCCCTCCCGGCAATGAGCAGTTCTTC.